The clone carrying this T cell receptor (beta chain) was seen only a few times. Antigen specificity is unknown. From RNA transcripts, TCR beta CDR3 regions were amplified. The study used the HTBI primer set for a first-round RT-PCR of the TCR CDR3. TCRdb reanalysed the multiplex PCR reads using MiXCR and keeps one entry per CDR3 protein. The table includes around 420,000 distinct CDR3 sequences, approximately 14% detected once. This CDR3 is built from 15 residues. In germline, CDR1 is SGHRS, CDR2 YFSETQ. V shed 3 bases and J shed 7 bases, with 16 bases lying between them. The data were obtained in a study of T cells in Graves' hyperthyroidism and ophthalmopathy. Study results and limitations: Ophthalmopathy prediction by the model preceded onset by a median about 6.5 months.

Each diagnosis was grounded in clinical symptoms, serum thyroxine and TRAb, thyroid ultrasound, and orbital computed tomography. Out of about 10 ml of fresh peripheral blood came the PBMCs. Sequencing was done on a sample of blood. This TCR was sampled from a woman aged 18-30 years with Graves' hyperthyroidism. This chain links TRBV5-1 with TRBJ1-4; a possible D gene is TRBD1 (5 bases). CDR3 loop: CASSYAGGRGEKLFF. CDR3 sequence (DNA): TGCGCCAGCAGCTACGCGGGGGGGAGAGGTGAAAAACTGTTTTTT.